Sequencing of this T cell receptor (beta chain) was carried out in a study of cytomegalovirus exposure and HLA in healthy donors. As for the study in general: According to later analysis, the same platform produced the roughly 110 validation and under 750 first-cohort repertoires. Points from the study as a whole: Using the classifier, cytomegalovirus status was reportedly diagnosed with high specificity and sensitivity.

The V end was cut by 0 bases, the J end by 4 bases, with 9 bases between. The CDR3 loop spans 13 amino acids. In germline, CDR1 is GTSNPN, CDR2 SVGIG (reference sequence). On this clone: Antigen: not known.

The donors were in the approximately 120-subject validation cohort, distinct from the roughly 700-subject first cohort. Sequenced by immunoSEQ multiplex PCR; TCRdb stores in-frame clones only, minus some. This sample has over 150,000 clones, with 91% found just once. This TCR came from a woman aged 18-29 years in good health and CMV-seropositive. What was sequenced was PBMCs. The rearrangement links TRBV30 to TRBJ1-2; D gene ambiguous. This chain's CDR3 is CAWSVQVSYGYTF. The CDR3, as DNA: TGTGCCTGGAGTGTACAAGTGTCCTATGGCTACACCTTC.